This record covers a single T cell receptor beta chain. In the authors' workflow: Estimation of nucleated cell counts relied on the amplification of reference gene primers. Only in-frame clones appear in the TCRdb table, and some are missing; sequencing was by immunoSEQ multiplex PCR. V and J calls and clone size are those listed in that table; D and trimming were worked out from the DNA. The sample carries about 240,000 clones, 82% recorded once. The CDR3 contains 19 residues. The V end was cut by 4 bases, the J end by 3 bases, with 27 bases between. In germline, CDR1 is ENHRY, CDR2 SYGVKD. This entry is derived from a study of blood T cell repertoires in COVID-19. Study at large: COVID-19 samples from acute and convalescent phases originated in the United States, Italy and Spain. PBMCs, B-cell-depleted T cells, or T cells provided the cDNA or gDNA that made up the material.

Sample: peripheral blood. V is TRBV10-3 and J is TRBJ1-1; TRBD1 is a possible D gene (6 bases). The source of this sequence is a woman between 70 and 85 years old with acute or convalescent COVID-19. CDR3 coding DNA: TGTGCCATCAGTGCCAGAAGGGGGGGGGCGCTTAATCTGGACACTGAAGCTTTCTTT. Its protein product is CAISARRGGALNLDTEAFF.